Each of the 18 T cell receptor beta chains below was sequenced from the same sample in a study of T cell responses to AZD1222 COVID-19 vaccine. The table came from immunoSEQ multiplex PCR; TCRdb's copy has only in-frame clones and leaves some out. The table lists about 170,000 clones, roughly 91% of them singletons. The material was peripheral blood, obtained on day 0 of AZD1222 vaccination. These receptor sequences come from an adult in good health.

This clone showed up just a few times. The V and J genes are TRBV19 and TRBJ1-5; 8 bases line up with TRBD1. This CDR3 spans 15 amino acids. The germline V gene encodes CDR1 LNHDA and CDR2 SQIVND (reference sequence). V was clipped by 3 bases and J by 5 bases; unmatched bases: 6. The CDR3 nucleotides read TGTGCCAGTAGTATGGGGGACAGGCTGTATCAGCCCCAGCATTTT. Translated: CASSMGDRLYQPQHF. The full variable domain, in which reference TRBV19 and TRBJ1-5 provide the parts outside the CDR3, is DGGITQSPKYLFRKEGQNVTLSCEQNLNHDAMYWYRQDPGQGLRLIYYSQIVNDFQKGDIAEGYSVSREKKESFPLTVTSAQKNPTAFYLCASSMGDRLYQPQHFGDGTRLSIL.

The chain uses TRBV7-2 and TRBJ2-7; 9 bases align to TRBD1. The germline V gene encodes CDR1 SGHTA and CDR2 FQGNSA. The CDR3 is 16 amino acids. With 1 base clipped from V and 3 bases from J, the junction kept 7 bases outside the gene matches. The CDR3 here is CASSLGRTGVGYEQYF. DNA for the CDR3: TGTGCCAGCAGCTTAGGCAGGACAGGGGTCGGCTACGAGCAGTACTTC.

This clone has only one observation. The chain carries TRBV2 and TRBJ2-7; tentative D call: TRBD1 (5 bases). The CDR3 covers 13 residues. CDR1 and CDR2 (germline): SNHLY, FYNNEI. CDR3 residues: CASIEGVPYEQYV. The DNA of the CDR3 is TGTGCCAGCATTGAAGGGGTCCCCTACGAGCAGTACGTC.

J is TRBJ2-1 and V is TRBV30; TRBD2 matches 9 bases. The CDR3 covers 14 residues. Germline V lookup: CDR1 GTSNPN, CDR2 SVGIG (reference sequence). Written as DNA, the CDR3 is TGTGGGACTAGCGTTCACAGCTCCTACAATGAGCAGTTCTTC. Its protein is CGTSVHSSYNEQFF. Looking up the rest from reference TRBV30 and TRBJ2-1 gives the full variable domain: SQTIHQWPATLVQPVGSPLSLECTVEGTSNPNLYWYRQAAGRGLQLLFYSVGIGQISSEVPQNLSASRPQDRQFILSSKKLLLSDSGFYLCGTSVHSSYNEQFFGPGTRLTVL.

The rearrangement uses TRBV18 and TRBJ1-5; D gene uncertain. Between the trimmed V and J ends, which lost 1 base and 5 bases, there was a span of 12 bases. The CDR3 runs to 15 residues. In germline, CDR1 is KGHSH, CDR2 LQKENI. Here the CDR3 reads CASSPRGSPDQPQHF. The CDR3 DNA reads TGTGCCAGCTCACCACGGGGATCCCCGGATCAGCCCCAGCATTTT.

This chain connects TRBV7-2 to TRBJ1-1; 7 nucleotides agree with TRBD1. Germline CDR1 is SGHTA and CDR2 is FQGNSA. This CDR3 has 16 amino acids. Trimming took 2 bases from V and 1 from J; bases not matched to a gene: 7. CDR3 in DNA: TGTGCCAGCAGCTTACGAGGGGGCGCTGGGAACACTGAAGCTTTCTTT. As protein: CASSLRGGAGNTEAFF.

The gene calls are TRBV6-5 and TRBJ1-4, with TRBD1 matching over 9 bases. CDR3 size: 14 residues. Trimming removed 6 bases from V and 8 bases from J; junction bases left unmatched: 7. Per the germline V gene, CDR1 is MNHEY and CDR2 is SVGAGI. The DNA for the CDR3 is TGTGCCAGCAGAACCGGGACAGGGAGAGAAAAACTGTTTTTT. This encodes CASRTGTGREKLFF.

The CDR3 loop reads CASSIAGRRTGELFF. The CDR3 bases are TGTGCCAGTAGTATAGCAGGGCGCCGCACCGGGGAGCTGTTTTTT. The chain carries TRBV19 and TRBJ2-2; D is perhaps TRBD1 (5 bases). The CDR3 is 15 amino acids. Trimming left V 1 base short and J 4 bases short, with 10 bases between. Per the germline V gene, CDR1 is LNHDA and CDR2 is SQIVND (reference sequence).

CDR3 sequence reads: CASSTRDGSPTSGNTIYF. The CDR3 bases are TGTGCCAGCAGCACAAGGGATGGCTCCCCCACCTCTGGAAACACCATATATTTT. This sequence joins TRBV9 and TRBJ1-3; D is undetermined. Trimming stripped 4 bases from V and 0 bases from J, with 20 bases between. Germline CDR1 is SGDLS and CDR2 is YYNGEE. There are 18 residues in the CDR3. The full variable domain, rest sourced from reference TRBV9 and TRBJ1-3, is DSGVTQTPKHLITATGQRVTLRCSPRSGDLSVYWYQQSLDQGLQFLIQYYNGEERAKGNILERFSAQQFPDLHSELNLSSLELGDSALYFCASSTRDGSPTSGNTIYFGEGSWLTVV.

This clone came up a few times. The genes are TRBV28 and TRBJ1-4; weak D call: TRBD1 (6 bases). V lost 3 bases, J lost 6 bases, and 11 bases lay in between. From germline, CDR1 is MDHEN and CDR2 SYDVKM. This CDR3 spans 14 amino acids. The CDR3: CASSFGGLDEKLFF. The CDR3 nucleotides read TGTGCCAGCAGTTTCGGGGGGCTGGATGAAAAACTGTTTTTT.

This chain joins TRBV3-1 (or the pseudogene TRBV3-2) and TRBJ1-1, with 10 positions matching TRBD1. Germline V CDR1 and CDR2: LGHDT, YNNKEL (reference sequence). V was clipped by 5 bases and J by 0 bases; unmatched bases: 3. The CDR3 is 15 residues long. The CDR3 loop reads CASSMGQGLNTEAFF. The CDR3 DNA reads as TGTGCCAGCAGCATGGGACAGGGGTTGAACACTGAAGCTTTCTTT.

The chain uses TRBV7-2 and TRBJ2-2; 8 bases fit TRBD2. The germline gives CDR1 SGHTA, CDR2 FQGNSA. This CDR3 is built from 15 residues. V trimming: 5 bases; J trimming: 14 bases; junction bases outside the gene matches: 16. This CDR3 reads CASSIRSSPGLGLFF. The CDR3 coding sequence is TGTGCCAGCAGCATAAGAAGTAGCCCGGGACTAGGTCTGTTTTTT.

This chain connects TRBV4-2 to TRBJ2-2, with no clear D. Germline-derived CDR1 and CDR2 are LGHNA and YNFKEQ. The CDR3 is 15 residues long. V dropped 0 bases and J dropped 0 bases, with 5 bases sitting between them. CDR3 DNA sequence: TGTGCCAGCAGCCAAGATCCAGCGAACACCGGGGAGCTGTTTTTT. It encodes CASSQDPANTGELFF.

V and J are TRBV12-2 and TRBJ1-1. TRBV12-2 is deemed a pseudogene. The CDR3 totals 15 residues. CDR3 residues: CASRGAGTVNTEAFF. The CDR3 DNA reads as TGTGCAAGTCGCGGAGCGGGGACAGTGAACACTGAAGCTTTCTTT.

The chain has TRBV6-4 and TRBJ2-3; 7 nucleotides agree with TRBD2. The CDR3 runs to 15 residues. Germline V gene data show CDR1 as MRHNA and CDR2 as SNTAGT. V lost 5 bases, J lost 2 bases, and 7 bases stayed unmatched. The CDR3 reads CASSLEGGITDTQYF. The DNA for the CDR3 is TGTGCCAGCAGTCTTGAGGGAGGGATCACAGATACGCAGTATTTT.

The chain carries TRBV5-1 and TRBJ1-3, with D tentatively TRBD1 (6 bases). Germline CDR1 SGHRS, CDR2 YFSETQ. This CDR3 contains 15 residues. Trimming stripped 4 bases from V and 0 bases from J, with 11 bases between. CDR3 protein: CASSPSGASGNTIYF. CDR3 coding DNA: TGCGCCAGCAGCCCCTCGGGGGCCTCTGGAAACACCATATATTTT.

V and J are TRBV30 and TRBJ1-6; no clear D gene. The CDR3 totals 12 residues. Germline V CDR1 and CDR2: GTSNPN, SVGIG (reference sequence). Trimming pared 3 bases from V and 4 bases from J, leaving 4 bases between. The CDR3 here is CAWSLYNSPLHF. The CDR3 nucleotides read TGTGCCTGGAGCCTTTATAATTCACCCCTCCACTTT.

As concerns this clone: The sample carries other DNA sequences with the same CDR3. J is TRBJ1-3 and V is TRBV5-4; no clear D gene. Trimming removed 0 bases from V and 0 bases from J, with 10 bases in between. The germline V gene has CDR1 SGHNT and CDR2 YYREEE (reference sequence). The CDR3 extends over 16 amino acids. The chain's CDR3 is CASSLGRSDSGNTIYF. CDR3 nucleotides: TGTGCCAGCAGCTTGGGGCGGTCGGACTCTGGAAACACCATATATTTT.